This is a list of T cell receptor beta chains from one sample in a study of T cell responses to AZD1222 COVID-19 vaccine. Assay used: immunoSEQ multiplex PCR; TCRdb lists only in-frame clones, some missing. The sample records about 92,000 clones, around 88% being singletons. The sequences come from peripheral blood, collected on day 0 of MenACWY control vaccination. The receptor source for this set is an adult in good health. CDR3s include the opening cysteine and the closing phenylalanine or tryptophan. A D gene is named only where the DNA matches it firmly. Clone size is given for some rows only: seen once, a few or many times, or a class if the clone is expanded.

v_gene: TRBV7-2; d_gene: TRBD2; abundance: NA; j_gene: TRBJ2-1; CDR3aa: CASSLLGTSGVIRGEQFF; CDR3nt: TGTGCCAGCAGCTTACTAGGGACTAGCGGGGTCATTCGGGGAGAGCAGTTCTTC
v_gene: TRBV6-5; d_gene: TRBD1; abundance: NA; j_gene: TRBJ2-7; CDR3aa: CASSLRQGVAYEQYF; CDR3nt: TGTGCCAGCAGCCTGAGGCAGGGGGTGGCCTACGAGCAGTACTTC
v_gene: TRBV4-3; d_gene: NA; abundance: NA; j_gene: TRBJ2-7; CDR3aa: CASSQDRQAEQYF; CDR3nt: TGCGCCAGCAGCCAAGACCGGCAGGCCGAGCAGTACTTC
v_gene: TRBV2; d_gene: TRBD1; abundance: NA; j_gene: TRBJ1-5; CDR3aa: CATQTGDSNQPQHF; CDR3nt: TGTGCCACCCAAACAGGGGACAGCAATCAGCCCCAGCATTTT
v_gene: TRBV29-1; d_gene: TRBD1; abundance: NA; j_gene: TRBJ1-5; CDR3aa: CSVGGQGAGQPQHF; CDR3nt: TGCAGCGTTGGGGGACAGGGGGCAGGACAGCCCCAGCATTTT
v_gene: TRBV3-1/TRBV3-2; d_gene: NA; abundance: NA; j_gene: TRBJ1-6; CDR3aa: CASSQLRGGNSPLHF; CDR3nt: TGTGCCAGCAGCCAACTAAGAGGGGGGAATTCACCCCTCCACTTT
v_gene: TRBV5-4; d_gene: TRBD1; abundance: NA; j_gene: TRBJ1-2; CDR3aa: CASSLPGQNYGYTF; CDR3nt: TGTGCCAGCAGCCTACCGGGACAGAACTATGGCTACACCTTC
v_gene: TRBV7-9; d_gene: NA; abundance: few; j_gene: TRBJ1-2; CDR3aa: CASSSMGPASYGYTF; CDR3nt: TGTGCCAGCAGCTCGATGGGCCCCGCCAGCTATGGCTACACCTTC
v_gene: TRBV27; d_gene: TRBD1; abundance: NA; j_gene: TRBJ2-5; CDR3aa: CASSDRDRGQEETQYF; CDR3nt: TGTGCCAGCAGTGACCGGGACAGGGGGCAGGAAGAGACCCAGTACTTC
v_gene: TRBV19; d_gene: NA; abundance: NA; j_gene: TRBJ1-4; CDR3aa: CASSIDGATNEKLFF; CDR3nt: TGTGCCAGTAGTATCGACGGCGCAACTAATGAAAAACTGTTTTTT
v_gene: TRBV3-1/TRBV3-2; d_gene: TRBD2; abundance: NA; j_gene: TRBJ2-2; CDR3aa: CASSQVAGGNSLTGELFF; CDR3nt: TGTGCCAGCAGCCAAGTAGCGGGGGGGAATTCGTTGACCGGGGAGCTGTTTTTT
v_gene: TRBV30; d_gene: NA; abundance: NA; j_gene: TRBJ2-3; CDR3aa: CAWVEGADTQYF; CDR3nt: TGTGCCTGGGTCGAAGGGGCAGATACGCAGTATTTT
v_gene: TRBV7-9; d_gene: TRBD2; abundance: NA; j_gene: TRBJ2-3; CDR3aa: CASSLGGGVTDTQYF; CDR3nt: TGTGCCAGCAGCTTAGGCGGGGGGGTCACAGATACGCAGTATTTT
v_gene: TRBV18; d_gene: TRBD1; abundance: NA; j_gene: TRBJ2-1; CDR3aa: CASSPFGTGVNNEQFF; CDR3nt: TGTGCCAGCTCACCATTTGGGACAGGGGTAAACAATGAGCAGTTCTTC
v_gene: TRBV28; d_gene: NA; abundance: NA; j_gene: TRBJ1-2; CDR3aa: CASSTGDYYGYTF; CDR3nt: TGTGCCAGCAGTACAGGTGACTACTATGGCTACACCTTC
v_gene: TRBV5-4; d_gene: NA; abundance: once; j_gene: TRBJ1-6; CDR3aa: CASRSGLRDTNSPLHF; CDR3nt: TGTGCCAGCAGATCGGGGCTCCGGGACACCAATTCACCCCTCCACTTT
v_gene: TRBV2; d_gene: TRBD1; abundance: NA; j_gene: TRBJ2-2; CDR3aa: CASSEGQGSGELFF; CDR3nt: TGTGCCAGCAGTGAAGGACAGGGGTCCGGGGAGCTGTTTTTT
v_gene: TRBV2; d_gene: NA; abundance: NA; j_gene: TRBJ1-3; CDR3aa: CASSEARGSSGNTIYF; CDR3nt: TGTGCCAGCAGTGAAGCGCGGGGGAGCTCTGGAAACACCATATATTTT
v_gene: TRBV2; d_gene: NA; abundance: NA; j_gene: TRBJ2-7; CDR3aa: CASELQSSSYEQYF; CDR3nt: TGTGCCAGTGAGCTCCAAAGTAGCTCCTACGAGCAGTACTTC
v_gene: TRBV9; d_gene: TRBD2; abundance: NA; j_gene: TRBJ2-5; CDR3aa: CASSVVGGLQETQYF; CDR3nt: TGTGCCAGCAGCGTAGTCGGGGGGTTGCAAGAGACCCAGTACTTC
v_gene: TRBV12-2; d_gene: NA; abundance: once; j_gene: TRBJ1-5; CDR3aa: CASRFRGLGPNQPQHF; CDR3nt: TGTGCAAGTCGCTTCAGGGGGCTCGGTCCCAATCAGCCCCAGCATTTT
v_gene: TRBV5-1; d_gene: NA; abundance: NA; j_gene: TRBJ2-3; CDR3aa: CASSNVGDSTDTQYF; CDR3nt: TGCGCCAGCTCTAACGTGGGGGATAGCACAGATACGCAGTATTTT